What follows are 11 T cell receptor beta chains derived from one specimen sequenced in a study of cytomegalovirus exposure and HLA in healthy donors. The PCR ran on 60 Vbeta and 13 Jbeta primers. The method was immunoSEQ multiplex PCR; TCRdb's version includes in-frame clones alone and lacks a portion of them. Among 200,000 or so clones, about four fifths were seen once, and the ten largest hold less than 6%. Sequencing used PBMCs. All receptors derive from a woman in her thirties in good health and CMV-seropositive.

V gene TRBV4-1 combines with J gene TRBJ2-5, with 11 bases aligning to TRBD2. This CDR3 is built from 16 residues. CDR1 is MGHRA, CDR2 YSYEKL, per germline. Trimming cost V 4 bases and J 2 bases; bases outside gene matches: 6. The CDR3 nucleotides read TGCGCCAGCAGCCTTAGGGGACTAGCGGAGCAAGAGACCCAGTACTTC. It translates to CASSLRGLAEQETQYF.

This clone was observed a single time. The chain is built from TRBV27 and TRBJ1-6; D gene uncertain. Deletions cut 5 bases from V and 9 bases from J, with 14 bases between. The length of the CDR3 is 14 residues. The germline V gene has CDR1 MNHEY and CDR2 SMNVEV (reference sequence). The CDR3 DNA reads TGTGCCAGCAGTGTCCAACTCCGGGGTTCACCCCTCCACTTT. Residues: CASSVQLRGSPLHF.

The V and J genes are TRBV7-3 and TRBJ1-1, with D tentatively TRBD1 (5 bases). This CDR3 has 14 residues. The V end lost 0 bases, the J end lost 1 base, and 6 bases lay between the germline ends. Germline loops: CDR1 SGHTA, CDR2 FQGTGA. CDR3 sequence: CASSLTRGNTEAFF. The CDR3 region has the DNA TGTGCCAGCAGCTTAACTAGGGGGAACACTGAAGCTTTCTTT.

The chain links TRBV4-2 to TRBJ2-7, with D unresolved. Germline V CDR1 and CDR2: LGHNA, YNFKEQ. The CDR3 is 11 amino acids. Trimming left V 1 base short and J 6 bases short, with 4 bases between. This CDR3 is CASSQGLEQYF. The CDR3 region has the DNA TGTGCCAGCAGCCAAGGTCTCGAGCAGTACTTC.

This sequence joins TRBV6-6 and TRBJ1-5; no definite D call. V gave up 6 bases and J gave up 4 bases, with 10 bases separating them. Germline-derived CDR1 and CDR2 are MNHNY and SVGAGI (reference sequence). CDR3 size: 13 residues. The DNA of the CDR3 is TGTGCCAGCAGGTGGCAGTCGAATCAGCCCCAGCATTTT. This sequence encodes CASRWQSNQPQHF.

Only a few counts were recorded for this clone. J is TRBJ1-2 and V is TRBV5-1; no clear D. This CDR3 has 14 amino acids. The germline V gene encodes CDR1 SGHRS and CDR2 YFSETQ. V gave up 0 bases and J gave up 7 bases, with 13 bases separating them. The CDR3 loop is CASSLGLEGIGYTF. The DNA for the CDR3 is TGCGCCAGCAGCTTGGGATTGGAGGGTATTGGCTACACCTTC.

V gene TRBV4-2 combines with J gene TRBJ2-3; the D is unclear. V was clipped by 8 bases and J by 1 base, with 13 bases between them. Germline CDR1 LGHNA, CDR2 YNFKEQ. The CDR3 runs 14 residues. The CDR3 loop reads CASETLRGTDTQYF. Here the CDR3 DNA reads TGTGCCAGCGAGACCCTCCGGGGCACAGATACGCAGTATTTT.

The chain uses TRBV6-5 and TRBJ2-2; the match to TRBD1 covers 12 bases. Trimming removed 4 bases from V and 4 bases from J; junction bases left unmatched: 4. There are 16 residues in the CDR3. The germline V gene encodes CDR1 MNHEY and CDR2 SVGAGI. The CDR3 sequence: CASSSGTGGITGELFF. The CDR3 coding sequence is TGTGCCAGCAGTTCCGGGACAGGGGGCATCACCGGGGAGCTGTTTTTT.

This chain connects TRBV11-2 to TRBJ1-2, with TRBD1 identical over 7 bases. Germline V gene lookup returns CDR1 SGHAT and CDR2 FQNNGV. Unmatched junction bases numbered 3, after V lost 5 bases and J lost 3 bases. This CDR3 spans 13 amino acids. In nucleotides, the CDR3 is TGTGCCAGCAGCCCTGGGACAGACTATGGCTACACCTTC. Amino acid sequence: CASSPGTDYGYTF.

Details on this clone: A read error may produce the germline difference seen at one junction end. The chain couples TRBV9 to TRBJ1-2; TRBD1 is a possible D gene (6 bases). The CDR3 sequence is 13 residues long. Per the germline V gene, CDR1 is SGDLS and CDR2 is YYNGEE. CDR3 loop: CASSAGGAVGYPF. As DNA, the CDR3 is TGTGCCAGCAGCGCTGGGGGCGCCGTTGGCTACCCCTTC.

The chain is built from TRBV5-6 and TRBJ2-5; 8 bases align to TRBD2. From germline, CDR1 is SGHDT and CDR2 YYEEEE. This CDR3 spans 13 amino acids. J lost 7 bases, V lost 4 bases, and 6 bases had no gene match. The CDR3 region has the DNA TGTGCCAGCAGCGCGAGCGGGAGTGTGACCCAGTACTTC. This translates into CASSASGSVTQYF.